These T cell receptor beta chains were read from a single sample in a study of monozygotic twins with inflammatory bowel disease. With the 5' RACE reads reprocessed, TCRdb shows one record per CDR3 protein and no DNA. The listing records approximately 400,000 distinct CDR3 sequences. The sample was blood. These TCRs come from a human donor with ulcerative colitis or Crohn's disease, or a healthy co-twin of an affected twin (not recorded which). Each CDR3 is given with its conserved first and last residue.

CDR3aa: CASSLAGGQTREQYF
j_gene: TRBJ2-7
v_gene: TRBV4-2

CDR3aa: CASSWTNGNYEQYF
j_gene: TRBJ2-7
v_gene: TRBV27

CDR3aa: CANTRGGVAKNIQYF
j_gene: TRBJ2-4
v_gene: TRBV7-9

CDR3aa: CASSLFQGGNEQFF
j_gene: TRBJ2-1
v_gene: TRBV12-3/TRBV12-4

CDR3aa: CASSYSQAGVVNYGYTF
j_gene: TRBJ1-2
v_gene: TRBV6-5

CDR3aa: CAISEAGRDNEQYF
j_gene: TRBJ2-7
v_gene: TRBV10-3

CDR3aa: CASSPTRTSGRARIF
j_gene: TRBJ2-1
v_gene: TRBV7-8

CDR3aa: CAISEWGTEAFF
j_gene: TRBJ1-1
v_gene: TRBV10-3

CDR3aa: CSARDSDLLLTGELFF
j_gene: TRBJ2-2
v_gene: TRBV20-1

CDR3aa: CASSVLGGRDSSYNEQFF
j_gene: TRBJ2-1
v_gene: TRBV11-1

CDR3aa: CAIRPGLQGNTIYF
j_gene: TRBJ1-3
v_gene: TRBV10-3

CDR3aa: CASSPAPNKNTGELFF
j_gene: TRBJ2-2
v_gene: TRBV6-1

CDR3aa: CASSFDPGLGTQYF
j_gene: TRBJ2-3
v_gene: TRBV27

CDR3aa: CASSQVWEGAYEQYF
j_gene: TRBJ2-7
v_gene: TRBV4-1

CDR3aa: CSATHSSYNEQFF
j_gene: TRBJ2-1
v_gene: TRBV20-1

CDR3aa: CASSLFIGGGSDTQYF
j_gene: TRBJ2-3
v_gene: TRBV5-6

CDR3aa: CAIQVGTGEAFF
j_gene: TRBJ1-1
v_gene: TRBV10-3

CDR3aa: CASSPVMDTEAFF
j_gene: TRBJ1-1
v_gene: TRBV28

CDR3aa: CASTGRGSTDTQYF
j_gene: TRBJ2-3
v_gene: TRBV10-2

CDR3aa: CATRTGDTDTQYF
j_gene: TRBJ2-3
v_gene: TRBV15

CDR3aa: CASSLGYSANYEQHF
j_gene: TRBJ2-7
v_gene: TRBV5-1

CDR3aa: CAWSVPPTHGYTF
j_gene: TRBJ1-2
v_gene: TRBV30